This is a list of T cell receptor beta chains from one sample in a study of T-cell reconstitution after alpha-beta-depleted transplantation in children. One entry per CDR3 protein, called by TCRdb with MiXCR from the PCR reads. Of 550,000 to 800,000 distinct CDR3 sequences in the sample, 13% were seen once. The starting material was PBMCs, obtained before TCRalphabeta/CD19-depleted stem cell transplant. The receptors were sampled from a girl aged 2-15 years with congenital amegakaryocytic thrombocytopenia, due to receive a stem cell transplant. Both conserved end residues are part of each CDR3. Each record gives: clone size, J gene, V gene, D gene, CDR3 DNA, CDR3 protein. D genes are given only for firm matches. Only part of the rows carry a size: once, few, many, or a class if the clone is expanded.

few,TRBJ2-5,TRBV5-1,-,TGCGCCAGCAGCCTCCCGGGTGGGGGGTTACAAGAGACCCAGTACTTC,CASSLPGGGLQETQYF
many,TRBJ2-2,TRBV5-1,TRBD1,TGCGCCAGCAGCTTCTCAGGGGGCGGAGGCACCGGGGAGCTGTTTTTT,CASSFSGGGGTGELFF
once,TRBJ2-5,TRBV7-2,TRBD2,TGTGCCAGCAGCCTAGGACTAGTGACCGGGGAGACCCAGTACTTC,CASSLGLVTGETQYF
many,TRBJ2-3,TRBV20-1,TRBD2,TGCAGTGCTACGAAGGAAGGGACTAGCCGCACAGATACGCAGTATTTT,CSATKEGTSRTDTQYF
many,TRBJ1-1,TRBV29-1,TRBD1,TGCAGCGTTGAGGAACAGGGGGCCGGCGCTGAAGCTTTCTTT,CSVEEQGAGAEAFF
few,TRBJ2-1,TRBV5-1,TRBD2,TGCGCCAGCAGCATGGCCCCCGTCCTAGCGGGAGTCCACAATGAGCAGTTCTTC,CASSMAPVLAGVHNEQFF
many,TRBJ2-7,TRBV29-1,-,TGCAGCGTTGAAGATAGAACTGGGGTTAGTCCCGAGCAGTACTTC,CSVEDRTGVSPEQYF
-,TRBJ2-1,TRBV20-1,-,TGCAGTGCTAGAGACAGAAGGCAGTACTACAATGAGCAGTTCTTC,CSARDRRQYYNEQFF
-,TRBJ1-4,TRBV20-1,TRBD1,TGCAGGGCGGGACAGATGAATGAAAAACTGTTTTTT,CRAGQMNEKLFF
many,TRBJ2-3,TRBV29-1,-,TGCAGCGTTGTCAAGGGAGATACGCAGTATTTT,CSVVKGDTQYF
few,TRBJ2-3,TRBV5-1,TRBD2,TGCGCCAGCAGCTTGGCTGGCGGGAGTACGATGACAGATACGCAGTATTTT,CASSLAGGSTMTDTQYF
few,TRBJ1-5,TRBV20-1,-,TGCAGTGCTAGGGCAACACAGGGCCCCAATCAGCCCCAGCATTTT,CSARATQGPNQPQHF
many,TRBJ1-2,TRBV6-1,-,TGTGCCAGCAGTCGTTCCACCGACTTGTATGGCTACACCTTC,CASSRSTDLYGYTF
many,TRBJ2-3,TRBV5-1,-,TGCGCCAGCAGCTTGGGGCGGGGTTCGAACACAGATACGCAGTATTTT,CASSLGRGSNTDTQYF
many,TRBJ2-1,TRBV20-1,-,TGCAGTGCTAGCTGGAGATACAATGAGCAGTTCTTC,CSASWRYNEQFF
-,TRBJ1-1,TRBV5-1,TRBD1,TGCGCCAGCTACTACGGCAGGGGGCTTTTGAACACTGAAGCTTTCTTT,CASYYGRGLLNTEAFF
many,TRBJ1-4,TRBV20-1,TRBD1,TGCAGTGCCAACAGGGGCGATTGGGTGAAGGAAAAACTGTTTTTT,CSANRGDWVKEKLFF
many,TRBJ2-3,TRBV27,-,TGTGCCAGCAGTCCCCCGTCAGATACGCAGTATTTT,CASSPPSDTQYF
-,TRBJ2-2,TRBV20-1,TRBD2,TGCTGTGCTAGGGGGTTTAGCGGGAGGGCGAACACCGGGGAGCTGTTTTTT,CCARGFSGRANTGELFF
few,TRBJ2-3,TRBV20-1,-,TGCAGTGCTCCAGTGTCAGGGGATAATGCAGATACGCAGTATTTT,CSAPVSGDNADTQYF
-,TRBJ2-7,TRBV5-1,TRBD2,TGCGCCAGCAGCACCCGGACTAGCGGGAACTACGAGCAGTACTTC,CASSTRTSGNYEQYF
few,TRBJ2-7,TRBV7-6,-,TGTGCCAGCAGCGTCAGGCAGGGCTCCCACTCCTACGAGCAGTACTTC,CASSVRQGSHSYEQYF
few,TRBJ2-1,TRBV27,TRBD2,TGTGCCAGCAGTTTAAAAGGACTAGCGGGTTATGAGCAGTTCTTC,CASSLKGLAGYEQFF
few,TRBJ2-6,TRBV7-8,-,TGTGCCAGCAGCTTCGGTCGCAGCTCCATCTCTGGGGCCAACGTCCTGACTTTC,CASSFGRSSISGANVLTF
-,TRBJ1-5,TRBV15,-,TGTGCCACCAGCAGAGACCACGTAGGGGTGGTTGAGCCCCAGCATTTT,CATSRDHVGVVEPQHF
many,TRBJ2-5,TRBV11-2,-,TGTGCCAGCAGAGTCCTTAGAGGTAGAGAGACCCAGTACTTC,CASRVLRGRETQYF
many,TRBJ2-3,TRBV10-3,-,TGTGCCATCAGTGAGGGCGGGTCCGGCACAGATACGCAGTATTTT,CAISEGGSGTDTQYF
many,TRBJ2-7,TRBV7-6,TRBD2,TGTGCCAGCAGCTTGACTAGCATCTCCTACGAGCAGTACTTC,CASSLTSISYEQYF
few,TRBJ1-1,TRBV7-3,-,TGTGCCAGCAGCCAGTTGACAGTTATGAACACTGAAGCTTTCTTT,CASSQLTVMNTEAFF
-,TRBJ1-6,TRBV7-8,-,TGTGCCAGCAGCTTATGGGGTCAGGAGGCTTCACCCCTCCACTTT,CASSLWGQEASPLHF
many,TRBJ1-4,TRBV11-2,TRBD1,TGTGCCAGCAGCCCAACGGACAGGGCGCGCGAAAAACTGTTTTTT,CASSPTDRAREKLFF